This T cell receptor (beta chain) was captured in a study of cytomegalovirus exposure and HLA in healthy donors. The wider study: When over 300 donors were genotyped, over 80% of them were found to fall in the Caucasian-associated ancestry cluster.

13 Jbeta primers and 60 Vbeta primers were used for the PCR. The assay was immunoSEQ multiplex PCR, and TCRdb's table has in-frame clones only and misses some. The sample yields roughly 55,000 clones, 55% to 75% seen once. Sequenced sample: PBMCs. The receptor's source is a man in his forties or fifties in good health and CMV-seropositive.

The CDR3 nucleotides are TGTGCCAGCAGCTTGTTGACTTTTCAAGAGACCCAGTACTTC. Translated, it gives CASSLLTFQETQYF. The chain carries TRBV5-4 and TRBJ2-5; no reliable D call. This CDR3 comprises 14 residues. The V gene lost 1 base and the J gene lost 2 bases, with 9 bases spanning the gap. Germline lookup yields CDR1 SGHNT and CDR2 YYREEE (reference sequence).